This T cell receptor beta chain originates from a study of blood T cell repertoires in COVID-19. Libraries were prepared by immunoSEQ multiplex PCR; TCRdb keeps only in-frame clonotypes and omits some of them. The sample contains about 130,000 clones, roughly four fifths of which appear only once. With 1 base removed from V and 7 bases from J, the gap between germline ends came to 11 bases. The germline CDR1 and CDR2 sequences are SGHAT and FQNNGV. The CDR3 loop spans 14 amino acids. The sample taken for sequencing was peripheral blood. This TCR was sampled from a human donor in a cohort sampled during active COVID-19. V usage is TRBV11-2 and J usage is TRBJ1-5; tentatively, D is TRBD1 (5 bases). The CDR3 sequence is CASSLGRGGQPQHF. CDR3 in DNA: TGTGCCAGCAGCTTAGGAAGGGGAGGACAGCCCCAGCATTTT. Supplemented by reference TRBV11-2 and TRBJ1-5, the full variable domain reads EAGVAQSPRYKIIEKRQSVAFWCNPISGHATLYWYQQILGQGPKLLIQFQNNGVVDDSQLPKDRFSAERLKGVDSTLKIQPAKLEDSAVYLCASSLGRGGQPQHFGDGTRLSIL.